These T cell receptor beta chains were read from a single sample in a study of cytotoxic CD8 clonotypes in ibrutinib-treated CLL. TCRdb's copy holds only in-frame clones and misses some; the assay was immunoSEQ multiplex PCR. Of 30,000 to 40,000 clones listed, nearly 50% are singletons. The material sequenced was PBMCs, taken before ibrutinib treatment. All receptors derive from a human donor with chronic lymphocytic leukemia. The CDR3 runs from the conserved cysteine through the conserved F or W. D genes are given only for firm matches. Expanded clones get a size class; other rows say once, few or many, or leave the size out.

j_call clone_size d_call v_call cdr3_nt cdr3_aa
TRBJ1-1 few . TRBV5-1 TGCGCCAGCAGCTTGTTGTCAGTTCAGAACACTGAAGCTTTCTTT CASSLLSVQNTEAFF
TRBJ2-3 . . TRBV11-2 TGTGCCAGCAGCTTAGGTTCTTGGGGAGGAGATACGCAGTATTTT CASSLGSWGGDTQYF
TRBJ1-1 . . TRBV6-5 TGTGCCAGCAGTTACTCGCCGGACAACACTGAAGCTTTCTTT CASSYSPDNTEAFF
TRBJ1-4 . TRBD1 TRBV4-2 TGTGCCAGCAGCCAACCTGACAGGGCAACTAATGAAAAACTGTTTTTT CASSQPDRATNEKLFF
TRBJ2-5 . . TRBV5-1 TGCGCCAGCAGCTTGGGAGGGGGTAGCCAAGAGACCCAGTACTTC CASSLGGGSQETQYF
TRBJ1-1 . . TRBV29-1 TGCAGCGTTGAAGGTTCACCTGAGAACACTGAAGCTTTCTTT CSVEGSPENTEAFF
TRBJ2-7 . . TRBV7-9 TGTGCCAGCAGCTTATCTAGGGGCGAGCAGTACTTC CASSLSRGEQYF
TRBJ1-5 . . TRBV9 TGTGCCAGCAGCGCCTTGGGGCTTAACAATCAGCCCCAGCATTTT CASSALGLNNQPQHF
TRBJ1-1 . . TRBV5-4 TGTGCCAGCAGCCCGCTTAGGTTGGGGCCCATGAACACTGAAGCTTTCTTT CASSPLRLGPMNTEAFF
TRBJ2-7 few . TRBV10-3 TGTGCCATCAGAGGGCTGGAATACGAGCAGTACTTC CAIRGLEYEQYF
TRBJ1-5 few . TRBV5-1 TGCGCCAGCAGCTTGGCAGGGTTTAGCAATCAGCCCCAGCATTTT CASSLAGFSNQPQHF
TRBJ2-5 few TRBD1 TRBV7-3 TGTGCCAGCAGCTTAAGCGGACAGGGCGGAGGGTTGGAGACCCAGTACTTC CASSLSGQGGGLETQYF
TRBJ2-7 few TRBD2 TRBV18 TGTGCCAGCTCACCACCCGGGGGGTACGAGCAGTACTTC CASSPPGGYEQYF
TRBJ1-4 once . TRBV7-9 TGTGCCAGCAGCTTACGAGCCGCGGAAGAAAAACTGTTTTTT CASSLRAAEEKLFF
TRBJ1-1 once . TRBV28 TGTGCCAGCACCTCCCGCCCAGAGAACACTGAAGCTTTCTTT CASTSRPENTEAFF
TRBJ2-2 . . TRBV7-3 TGTGCCAGCAGCTTAATTAGCGCAAACACCGGGGAGCTGTTTTTT CASSLISANTGELFF
TRBJ2-7 few . TRBV10-3 TGTGCCATCAGTTTACAGGGTAGCGAGCAGTACTTC CAISLQGSEQYF
TRBJ1-3 . TRBD1 TRBV7-6 TGTGCCAGCAGCTTAGTGGCTATGGACAGGTTCTCTGGAAACACCATATATTTT CASSLVAMDRFSGNTIYF
TRBJ1-5 many TRBD1 TRBV4-1 TGCGCCAGCAGCCAAGAAGATGGCAGGACAGGTCTGGGTCAGCCCCAGCATTTT CASSQEDGRTGLGQPQHF
TRBJ2-3 . TRBD2 TRBV5-4 TGTGCCAGCAGCTTGGTGGTAGCGGGGGATAGCACAGATACGCAGTATTTT CASSLVVAGDSTDTQYF
TRBJ1-6 few . TRBV27 TGTGCCAGCAGGGCCGGTGGTAATCGACTTGGACCCCTCCACTTT CASRAGGNRLGPLHF
TRBJ2-7 . . TRBV7-5 TGTGCCAGAAGCTTAGTACCCGGAGTGGACGAGCAGTACTTC CARSLVPGVDEQYF